The 24 T cell receptor beta chains presented below share a single source sample, sequenced in a study of monozygotic twins with inflammatory bowel disease (dated by TCRdb to the late 2010s). Library preparation used 5' RACE. Sequencing was performed on an Illumina HiSeq 2500. Based on TCRdb reprocessing of the reads, there is one entry per CDR3 protein sequence, and DNA is missing. This specimen's table enumerates 350,000 to 400,000 distinct CDR3 sequences. Just over 2.5% of the sample belongs to the ten largest clones. Material: blood. The receptors were sampled from a human donor with ulcerative colitis or Crohn's disease, or a healthy co-twin of an affected twin (not recorded which).

V usage is TRBV10-3 and J usage is TRBJ2-3. CDR3 length: 14 residues. The germline gives CDR1 ENHRY, CDR2 SYGVKD. The CDR3 here is CAAREGRLTDTQYF.

The chain uses TRBV6-1 and TRBJ2-3; lacking DNA, the TRBD1 call made by TCRdb goes unchecked. Germline-derived CDR1 and CDR2 are MNHNS and SASEGT. The CDR3 contains 16 residues. The CDR3 here is CASSEGGYSSTDTQYF.

The chain joins TRBV11-1 to TRBJ2-2; TCRdb's D call, TRBD1, is unchecked because there is no DNA. Germline V CDR1 and CDR2: SGHAT, FQDESV (reference sequence). This CDR3 comprises 17 residues. The CDR3 here is CASSYSPDRVNTGELFF.

The chain uses TRBV2 and TRBJ1-5; with no DNA, the TCRdb D assignment of TRBD1 cannot be verified. The germline V gene encodes CDR1 SNHLY and CDR2 FYNNEI. CDR3 size: 15 residues. The CDR3 sequence: CASSDRANSNQPQHF.

V usage is TRBV18 and J usage is TRBJ1-5; TCRdb reports TRBD1, a call that lacks DNA to check it against. CDR1 is KGHSH, CDR2 LQKENI, per germline. The CDR3 is made up of 14 amino acids. CDR3 sequence: CASSTRQVNQPQHF.

The V and J genes are TRBV10-3 and TRBJ1-1; as DNA is missing, the TRBD1 call by TCRdb cannot be tested. Germline V gene data show CDR1 as ENHRY and CDR2 as SYGVKD. The CDR3 totals 13 residues. Here the CDR3 reads CAISESQGGEAFF.

This chain connects TRBV10-3 to TRBJ1-6; TCRdb returns TRBD1, unconfirmable since there is no DNA. Germline V gene sequence: CDR1 ENHRY, CDR2 SYGVKD. This CDR3 region has 16 residues. The CDR3 region is CAISESGGRVNSPLHF.

The chain links TRBV7-8 to TRBJ2-2; lacking DNA, the TRBD1 call made by TCRdb goes unchecked. The length of the CDR3 is 16 residues. Germline CDR1 and CDR2: SGHVS and FQNEAQ. The CDR3 protein is CASSLFETVYTGELFF.

V usage is TRBV20-1 and J usage is TRBJ2-7; the D call of TRBD1 rests on TCRdb alone, since no DNA is present to check it. The CDR3 is made up of 14 amino acids. Per germline, CDR1 DFQATT and CDR2 SNEGSKA (reference sequence). CDR3 in amino acids: CSIPRDSETYEQYF.

The gene calls are TRBV18 and TRBJ2-7. Germline loops: CDR1 KGHSH, CDR2 LQKENI. The CDR3 sequence is 15 residues long. CDR3 in amino acids: CASSPQERSSYEQYF.

The rearrangement links TRBV4-3 to TRBJ2-3; TCRdb's assignment of TRBD2 cannot be checked, as there is no DNA. The CDR3 loop spans 17 amino acids. Germline values: CDR1 LGHNA, CDR2 YSLEER. The CDR3 sequence is CASSQEISSAGTDTQYF.

The rearrangement links TRBV20-1 to TRBJ2-3; absent DNA, TCRdb's TRBD1 call cannot be checked. Germline V gene data show CDR1 as DFQATT and CDR2 as SNEGSKA (reference sequence). CDR3 size: 14 residues. This chain's CDR3 is CSARDGGGTDTQYF.

V usage is TRBV4-1 and J usage is TRBJ2-3; TCRdb picks TRBD1, but there is no DNA to check that call. The CDR3 sequence is 16 residues long. CDR1 and CDR2 from the germline V gene are MGHRA and YSYEKL. CDR3 loop: CASSGTGQGLRSTQYF.

J is TRBJ2-7 and V is TRBV6-2 or TRBV6-3; TCRdb indicates TRBD1, and absent DNA this call remains unverified. Looked up from germline, CDR1 is MNHEY and CDR2 is SVGEGT. The CDR3 has 15 amino acids. The chain's CDR3 is CASNNRDRGSYEQYF.

This sequence joins TRBV5-6 and TRBJ1-6; TCRdb's D gene call, TRBD1, goes unchecked for lack of DNA. Per germline, CDR1 SGHDT and CDR2 YYEEEE. The CDR3 is 16 amino acids. CDR3 protein: CASSFDREDYNSPLHF.

The chain combines TRBV5-1 with TRBJ2-2; lacking DNA, the TRBD2 call made by TCRdb goes unchecked. Germline CDR1 SGHRS, CDR2 YFSETQ. The CDR3 is 16 amino acids. CDR3 residues: CASSFRSLRNTGELFF.

The genes are TRBV12-3 or TRBV12-4 and TRBJ2-1; TCRdb calls TRBD2, which cannot be checked without DNA. The CDR3 is 18 residues long. The CDR3 reads CASSSPKRQRTGYNEQFF.

The chain is built from TRBV5-1 and TRBJ1-5. Germline lookup yields CDR1 SGHRS and CDR2 YFSETQ. The CDR3 loop spans 15 amino acids. The CDR3 sequence: CASSLAGISNQPQHF.

The chain couples TRBV5-1 to TRBJ2-7; the TCRdb call, TRBD1, lacks DNA for checking. CDR3 length: 12 amino acids. CDR1 SGHRS and CDR2 YFSETQ come from the germline V gene. Here the CDR3 reads CASSLQGNEQYF.

This chain joins TRBV15 and TRBJ2-2. The germline V gene has CDR1 LNHNV and CDR2 YYDKDF (reference sequence). This CDR3 region has 14 residues. The CDR3 loop reads CATSRDPRTGELFF.

The gene calls are TRBV5-1 and TRBJ2-2; TCRdb calls TRBD1, which cannot be checked without DNA. CDR3 length: 15 residues. Germline lookup yields CDR1 SGHRS and CDR2 YFSETQ. The CDR3 loop reads CASSLEGQTTGELFF. Looking up the rest from reference TRBV5-1 and TRBJ2-2 gives the full variable domain: KAGVTQTPRYLIKTRGQQVTLSCSPISGHRSVSWYQQTPGQGLQFLFEYFSETQRNKGNFPGRFSGRQFSNSRSEMNVSTLELGDSALYLCASSLEGQTTGELFFGEGSRLTVL.

The CDR3 loop reads CASRRGSTDTQYF. This chain connects TRBV12-3 or TRBV12-4 to TRBJ2-3; TCRdb's D gene call, TRBD1, goes unchecked for lack of DNA. The CDR3 is 13 amino acids.

This chain joins TRBV6-5 and TRBJ1-2. The V gene's germline CDR1 is MNHEY and CDR2 SVGAGI. This CDR3 has 15 amino acids. This chain's CDR3 is CASRNQQLFNYGYTF.

The chain combines TRBV6-5 with TRBJ1-6; TCRdb's D call of TRBD1 is untestable without DNA. Germline lookup yields CDR1 MNHEY and CDR2 SVGAGI. This CDR3 has 16 residues. CDR3: CASSPNDRARNSPLHF.